These 25 T cell receptor beta chains share one sample of origin, sequenced in a study of cytomegalovirus exposure and HLA in healthy donors. The study ran its PCR with 60 Vbeta and 13 Jbeta primers. Repertoires were generated with immunoSEQ multiplex PCR, while TCRdb's copy carries only in-frame clones and drops some. The sample records under 200,000 clones, 85% being singletons. The source material was PBMCs. The receptor source for this set is a woman between 45 and 65 years old in good health and CMV-seronegative.

This clone appeared once. The genes are TRBV27 and TRBJ1-4, with TRBD1 matching 7 bases. Germline lookup yields CDR1 MNHEY and CDR2 SMNVEV (reference sequence). The CDR3 length is 15 residues. Losses at the gene ends were 6 bases for V and 8 bases for J; bases not matched to a gene: 12. CDR3 protein: CASSSHQGGREKLFF. In DNA form, the CDR3 reads TGTGCCAGCAGCTCTCACCAGGGGGGACGCGAAAAACTGTTTTTT. The full variable domain, its missing parts supplied by reference TRBV27 and TRBJ1-4, is EAQVTQNPRYLITVTGKKLTVTCSQNMNHEYMSWYRQDPGLGLRQIYYSMNVEVTDKGDVPEGYKVSRKEKRNFPLILESPSPNQTSLYFCASSSHQGGREKLFFGSGTQLSVL.

The chain combines TRBV2 with TRBJ1-5; D ambiguous. Germline values: CDR1 SNHLY, CDR2 FYNNEI. This CDR3 has 15 amino acids. V gave up 4 bases and J gave up 1 base, with 11 bases separating them. The CDR3 DNA reads as TGTGCCAGCAGTGGTGCAGGCCAAAGCAATCAGCCCCAGCATTTT. This encodes CASSGAGQSNQPQHF.

This chain connects TRBV19 to TRBJ1-3; 7 bases are a match to TRBD1. Germline trimming cut 7 bases from V and 3 bases from J; bases unmatched to any gene: 15. The CDR3 covers 17 residues. Germline-derived CDR1 and CDR2 are LNHDA and SQIVND (reference sequence). The CDR3 coding sequence is TGTGCCAGTACCCCCTTCCAGGGGGTAACTGGTGGAAACACCATATATTTT. Translated: CASTPFQGVTGGNTIYF.

The chain carries TRBV6-1 and TRBJ2-5, with D tentatively TRBD1 (6 bases). V was pared by 6 bases and J by 2 bases, with 10 bases between. The germline gives CDR1 MNHNS, CDR2 SASEGT. The CDR3 length is 13 residues. The CDR3 reads CASRLQGQETQYF. CDR3 in DNA: TGTGCCAGCAGACTTCAGGGGCAAGAGACCCAGTACTTC.

The chain carries TRBV12-5 and TRBJ2-2, with TRBD1 matching over 10 bases. V dropped 0 bases and J dropped 8; count of bases not matched to a gene: 3. The length of the CDR3 is 15 residues. CDR1 and CDR2 (germline): LGHNT, FRNRAP. CDR3 residues: CASGLVGTGVGELFF. As DNA, the CDR3 is TGTGCTAGTGGTTTGGTAGGGACAGGGGTAGGGGAGCTGTTTTTT.

The chain employs TRBV5-1 and TRBJ2-3; TRBD2 matches 13 bases. The CDR3 is 15 residues long. Germline V gives CDR1 SGHRS, CDR2 YFSETQ. With V trimmed by 4 bases and J by 3 bases, 2 bases remained unmatched. The CDR3 bases are TGCGCCAGCAGCACGGGACTAGCGGGGACAGATACGCAGTATTTT. Protein: CASSTGLAGTDTQYF.

The rearrangement joins TRBV28 to TRBJ1-2; 10 nucleotides agree with TRBD1. The V gene's germline CDR1 is MDHEN and CDR2 SYDVKM. V was pared by 6 bases and J by 9 bases, with 13 bases of the junction left unmatched. This CDR3 has 15 amino acids. The CDR3, as DNA: TGTGCCAGCAGCGAAGCCCCGGACAGGGGGGTACGCTACACCTTC. Its translation is CASSEAPDRGVRYTF.

On this clone: The sample holds other DNA sequences that translate to the same CDR3. The V call is TRBV30, the J call TRBJ2-4; D call uncertain. V was shortened by 1 base and J by 5 bases, with 3 bases between the two germline ends. The CDR3 length is 11 residues. Germline CDR1 and CDR2: GTSNPN and SVGIG (reference sequence). CDR3 sequence reads: CAWSGENIQYF. Here the CDR3 DNA reads TGTGCCTGGAGTGGAGAAAACATTCAGTACTTC.

This clone was observed a handful of times. The chain joins TRBV30 to TRBJ1-5, with 7 positions matching TRBD1. V trimming: 0 bases; J trimming: 7 bases; junction bases outside the gene matches: 6. The CDR3 spans 14 residues. Germline V lookup: CDR1 GTSNPN, CDR2 SVGIG (reference sequence). CDR3 in DNA: TGTGCCTGGAGTGTGCAACAGGGGATCCAGCCCCAGCATTTT. Translating it yields CAWSVQQGIQPQHF.

The V call is TRBV5-6, the J call TRBJ2-3; a weak D match, TRBD1 (6 bases). The germline V and J ends were trimmed by 2 bases and 3 bases, with 10 bases remaining between them. Germline V CDR1 and CDR2: SGHDT, YYEEEE. The CDR3 is 14 residues long. CDR3 bases: TGTGCCAGCAGCTTTAACAGGGAAACAGATACGCAGTATTTT. Translated, it gives CASSFNRETDTQYF.

Comment on this clone: One end of the junction varies from germline; a read error may be responsible. The chain recombines TRBV5-1 with TRBJ2-1; 9 bases map to TRBD2. Germline CDR1 and CDR2: SGHRS and YFSETQ. This CDR3 spans 14 amino acids. The CDR3 here is CASGLAGAVNGQFF. In DNA form, the CDR3 reads TGCGCCAGCGGATTAGCGGGAGCGGTAAATGGGCAGTTCTTC.

This clone was counted only a few times. The genes are TRBV6-1 and TRBJ2-7, with D possibly matching TRBD2 (5 bases). This CDR3 contains 15 residues. From germline, CDR1 is MNHNS and CDR2 SASEGT. V shed 1 base and J shed 7 bases, with 17 bases lying between them. This CDR3 is CASSEVGLRNGEQYF. The CDR3 DNA reads TGTGCCAGCAGTGAAGTAGGACTCCGGAATGGGGAGCAGTACTTC.

The rearrangement joins TRBV9 to TRBJ1-4, with D hard to call. V was clipped by 3 bases and J by 7 bases, with 16 bases between them. Germline lookup yields CDR1 SGDLS and CDR2 YYNGEE. This CDR3 comprises 15 residues. The DNA of the CDR3 is TGTGCCAGCAGCGCTTCAGACGGGCGGGGTGAAAAACTGTTTTTT. Its protein product is CASSASDGRGEKLFF.

This chain joins TRBV28 and TRBJ2-7; D perhaps matches TRBD1 (5 bases). Germline CDR1 reads MDHEN; CDR2 reads SYDVKM. V was shortened by 4 bases and J by 2 bases, with 18 bases between the two germline ends. The CDR3 sequence is 16 residues long. The CDR3 sequence is CASSSSGPTQPYEQYF. The CDR3 bases are TGTGCCAGCAGTTCTTCAGGGCCTACGCAACCCTACGAGCAGTACTTC.

This clone appeared a single time. CDR3 DNA: TGTGCCAGCAGGTCGGACAGGGCCTACGAGCAGTACTTC. Its translation: CASRSDRAYEQYF. The chain uses TRBV7-9 and TRBJ2-7; TRBD1 matches at 8 bases. Germline CDR1 SEHNR, CDR2 FQNEAQ (reference sequence). J was trimmed by 2 bases and V by 6 bases; bases with no gene match: 3. The CDR3 spans 13 residues.

The chain is built from TRBV4-3 and TRBJ2-3; 9 positions agree with TRBD2. V lost 3 bases to trimming and J lost 3 bases; unmatched junction nucleotides: 4. The CDR3 loop spans 15 amino acids. CDR1 and CDR2 (germline): LGHNA, YSLEER. CDR3 sequence: CASSQSTSGTDTQYF. The DNA of the CDR3 is TGCGCCAGCAGCCAGTCGACTAGCGGTACAGATACGCAGTATTTT.

J is TRBJ2-4 and V is TRBV4-2, with unresolved D. Looked up from germline, CDR1 is LGHNA and CDR2 is YNFKEQ. Between the trimmed V and J ends, which lost 0 bases and 7 bases, there was a span of 13 bases. This CDR3 region has 15 residues. The CDR3 DNA sequence: TGTGCCAGCAGCCAAGATATCTCTAGGCAGAACATTCAGTACTTC. Amino acids: CASSQDISRQNIQYF.

Here the CDR3 reads CASSPPRTSYEQYF. The CDR3 nucleotides are TGTGCCAGCTCACCACCGCGCACCTCCTACGAGCAGTACTTC. The rearrangement uses TRBV18 and TRBJ2-7; no definite D call. Germline CDR1 KGHSH, CDR2 LQKENI. V shed 0 bases and J shed 0 bases, with 6 bases lying between them. The CDR3 consists of 14 residues.

The chain combines TRBV7-8 with TRBJ1-5, with D unclear. Deletions cut 5 bases from V and 5 bases from J, with 13 bases between. Germline V gene data show CDR1 as SGHVS and CDR2 as FQNEAQ. The CDR3 runs to 14 residues. The CDR3 loop reads CASSPRRVHQPQHF. The CDR3, as DNA: TGTGCCAGCAGCCCGCGTCGGGTACATCAGCCCCAGCATTTT.

The V and J genes are TRBV19 and TRBJ1-2; TRBD1 is a possible D gene (6 bases). Trimming removed 5 bases from V and 5 bases from J, with 15 bases in between. CDR1 is LNHDA, CDR2 SQIVND, per germline (reference sequence). The CDR3 covers 14 residues. CDR3 residues: CASSVTGTSYGYTF. The CDR3 nucleotides read TGTGCCAGTAGTGTGACCGGGACAAGTTATGGCTACACCTTC.

The genes are TRBV19 and TRBJ1-2; a possible D gene is TRBD1 (5 bases). This CDR3 spans 13 amino acids. From germline, CDR1 is LNHDA and CDR2 SQIVND (reference sequence). Trimming took off 7 bases at V and 8 bases at J, with 17 bases between the two ends. The CDR3 DNA reads as TGTGCCAGTAAAGACAGCAATATTCTCGGCTACACCTTC. The encoded protein is CASKDSNILGYTF.

The chain uses TRBV7-9 and TRBJ1-1, with TRBD1 identical over 10 bases. The CDR3 length is 12 residues. CDR1 SEHNR and CDR2 FQNEAQ come from the germline V gene (reference sequence). After removal of 4 bases from V and 10 bases from J, the junction contained 3 bases not matched to a gene. For the CDR3, the DNA is TGTGCCAGCAGCTCAGGACAGGGGGGAGCTTTCTTT. Translation gives CASSSGQGGAFF.

V and J are TRBV15 and TRBJ2-4; D possibly corresponds to TRBD1 (5 bases). From germline, CDR1 is LNHNV and CDR2 YYDKDF (reference sequence). Trimming pared 4 bases from V and 3 bases from J, leaving 16 bases between. The CDR3 extends over 16 amino acids. CDR3 loop: CATSKSQGLDKNIQYF. The CDR3 coding sequence is TGTGCCACCAGCAAGTCCCAGGGTCTAGACAAAAACATTCAGTACTTC.

J is TRBJ2-7 and V is TRBV6-1; D may be TRBD1 (6 bases). The CDR3 has 13 residues. V was pared by 3 bases and J by 2 bases, with 8 bases between. Germline assignment: CDR1 MNHNS and CDR2 SASEGT. The CDR3 loop reads CASSETGTYEQYF. The CDR3 DNA reads TGTGCCAGCAGTGAGACAGGAACCTACGAGCAGTACTTC.

This clone was recorded once. One end of the junction varies from germline; a read error may be responsible. J is TRBJ1-5 and V is TRBV7-2; D call uncertain. Looked up from germline, CDR1 is SGHTA and CDR2 is FQGNSA. This CDR3 has 12 amino acids. CDR3 sequence reads: CASSPQNRPQHF. The CDR3, as DNA: TGTGCCAGCAGCCCCCAGAATCGGCCCCAGCATTTT.